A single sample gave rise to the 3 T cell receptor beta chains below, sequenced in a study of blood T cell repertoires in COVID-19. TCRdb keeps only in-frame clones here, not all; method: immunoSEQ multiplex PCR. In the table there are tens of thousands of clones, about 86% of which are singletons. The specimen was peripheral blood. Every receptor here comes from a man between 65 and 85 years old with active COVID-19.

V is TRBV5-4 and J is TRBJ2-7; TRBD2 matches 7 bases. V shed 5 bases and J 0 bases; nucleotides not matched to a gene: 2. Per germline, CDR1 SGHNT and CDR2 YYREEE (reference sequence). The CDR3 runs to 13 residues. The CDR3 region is CASRRDYSYEQYF. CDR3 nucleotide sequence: TGTGCCAGCAGAAGGGACTACTCCTACGAGCAGTACTTC.

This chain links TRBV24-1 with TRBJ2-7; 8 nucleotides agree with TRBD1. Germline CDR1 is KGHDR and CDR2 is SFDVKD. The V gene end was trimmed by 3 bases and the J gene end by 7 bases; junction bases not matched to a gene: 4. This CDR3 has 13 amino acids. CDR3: CATSDLDRVEQYF. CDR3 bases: TGTGCCACCAGTGATCTGGACAGGGTAGAGCAGTACTTC.

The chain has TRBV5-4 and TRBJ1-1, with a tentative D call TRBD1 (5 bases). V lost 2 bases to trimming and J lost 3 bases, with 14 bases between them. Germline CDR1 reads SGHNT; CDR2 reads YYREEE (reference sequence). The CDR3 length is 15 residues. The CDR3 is CASSFSGRAYTEAFF. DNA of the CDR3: TGTGCCAGCAGCTTCAGTGGCAGGGCCTACACTGAAGCTTTCTTT. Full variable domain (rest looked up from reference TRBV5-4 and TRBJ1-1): ETGVTQSPTHLIKTRGQQVTLRCSSQSGHNTVSWYQQALGQGPQFIFQYYREEENGRGNFPPRFSGLQFPNYSSELNVNALELDDSALYLCASSFSGRAYTEAFFGQGTRLTVV.